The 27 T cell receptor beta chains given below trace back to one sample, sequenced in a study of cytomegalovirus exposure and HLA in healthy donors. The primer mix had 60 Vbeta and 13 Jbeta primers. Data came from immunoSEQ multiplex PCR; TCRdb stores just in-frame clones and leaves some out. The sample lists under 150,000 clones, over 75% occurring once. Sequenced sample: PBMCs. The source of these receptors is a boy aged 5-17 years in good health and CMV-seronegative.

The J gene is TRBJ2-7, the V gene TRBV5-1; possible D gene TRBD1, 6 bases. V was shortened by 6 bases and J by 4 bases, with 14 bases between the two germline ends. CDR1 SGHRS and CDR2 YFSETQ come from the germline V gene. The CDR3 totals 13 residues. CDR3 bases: TGCGCCAGCAAATCGGGACAACGATACGAGCAGTACTTC. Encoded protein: CASKSGQRYEQYF.

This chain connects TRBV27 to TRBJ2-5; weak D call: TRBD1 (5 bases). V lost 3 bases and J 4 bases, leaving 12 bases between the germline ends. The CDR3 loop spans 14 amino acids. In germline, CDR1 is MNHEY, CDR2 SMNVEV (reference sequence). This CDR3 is CASSFLSGAETQYF. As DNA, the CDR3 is TGTGCCAGCAGTTTTCTTTCTGGGGCAGAGACCCAGTACTTC.

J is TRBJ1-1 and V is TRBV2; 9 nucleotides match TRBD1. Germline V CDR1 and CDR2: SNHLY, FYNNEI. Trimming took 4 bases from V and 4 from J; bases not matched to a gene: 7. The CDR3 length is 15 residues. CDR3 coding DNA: TGTGCCAGCAGTGTGCTGGGACAGGGCTTCACTGAAGCTTTCTTT. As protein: CASSVLGQGFTEAFF.

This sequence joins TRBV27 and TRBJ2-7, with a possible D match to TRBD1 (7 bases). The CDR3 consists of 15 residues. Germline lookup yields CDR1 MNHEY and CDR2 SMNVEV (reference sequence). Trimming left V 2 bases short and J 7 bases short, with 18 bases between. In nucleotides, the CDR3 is TGTGCCAGCAGTTTAAGACAGGGAGGTATACGGGAGCAGTACTTC. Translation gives CASSLRQGGIREQYF.

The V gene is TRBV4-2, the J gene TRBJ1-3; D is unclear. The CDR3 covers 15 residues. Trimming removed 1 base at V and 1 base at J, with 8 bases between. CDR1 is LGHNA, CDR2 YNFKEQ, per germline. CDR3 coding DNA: TGTGCCAGCAGCCAAGCTGGAGGGTCTGGAAACACCATATATTTT. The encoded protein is CASSQAGGSGNTIYF.

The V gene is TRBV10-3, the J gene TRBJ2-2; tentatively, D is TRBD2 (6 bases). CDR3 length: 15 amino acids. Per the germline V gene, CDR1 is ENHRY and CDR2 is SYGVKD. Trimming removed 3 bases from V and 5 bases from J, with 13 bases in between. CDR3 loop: CAISDSASETGELFF. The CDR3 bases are TGTGCCATCAGTGACTCTGCTAGCGAAACCGGGGAGCTGTTTTTT.

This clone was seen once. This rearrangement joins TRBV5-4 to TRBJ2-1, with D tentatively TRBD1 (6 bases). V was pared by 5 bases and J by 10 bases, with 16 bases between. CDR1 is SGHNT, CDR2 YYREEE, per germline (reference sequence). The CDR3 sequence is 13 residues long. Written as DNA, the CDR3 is TGTGCCAGCAGGATGACTACAGGGAAGGAGCAGTTCTTC. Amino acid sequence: CASRMTTGKEQFF. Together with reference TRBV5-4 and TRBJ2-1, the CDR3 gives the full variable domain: ETGVTQSPTHLIKTRGQQVTLRCSSQSGHNTVSWYQQALGQGPQFIFQYYREEENGRGNFPPRFSGLQFPNYSSELNVNALELDDSALYLCASRMTTGKEQFFGPGTRLTVL.

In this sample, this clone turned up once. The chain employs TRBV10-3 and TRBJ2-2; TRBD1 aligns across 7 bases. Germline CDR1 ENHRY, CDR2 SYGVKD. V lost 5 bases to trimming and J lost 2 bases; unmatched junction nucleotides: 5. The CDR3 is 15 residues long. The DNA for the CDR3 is TGTGCCATCAGTCCCGGGACAGCCAACACCGGGGAGCTGTTTTTT. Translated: CAISPGTANTGELFF.

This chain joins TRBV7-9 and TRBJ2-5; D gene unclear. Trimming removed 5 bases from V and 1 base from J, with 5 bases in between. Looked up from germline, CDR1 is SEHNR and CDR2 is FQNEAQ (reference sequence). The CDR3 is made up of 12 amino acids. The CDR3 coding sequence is TGTGCCAGCAGCCCCTCCCAAGAGACCCAGTACTTC. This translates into CASSPSQETQYF.

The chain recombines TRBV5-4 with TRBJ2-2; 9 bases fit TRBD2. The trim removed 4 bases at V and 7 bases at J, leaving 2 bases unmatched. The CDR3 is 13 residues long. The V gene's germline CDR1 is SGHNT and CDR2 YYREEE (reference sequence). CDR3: CASSPTSGGELFF. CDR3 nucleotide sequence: TGTGCCAGCAGCCCGACTAGCGGCGGGGAGCTGTTTTTT.

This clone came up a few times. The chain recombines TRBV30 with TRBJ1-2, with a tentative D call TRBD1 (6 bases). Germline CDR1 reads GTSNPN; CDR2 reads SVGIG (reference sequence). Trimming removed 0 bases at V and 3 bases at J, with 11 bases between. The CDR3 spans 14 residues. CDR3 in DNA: TGTGCCTGGAGTGTAGCGGGGGGCTACTATGGCTACACCTTC. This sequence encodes CAWSVAGGYYGYTF.

The CDR3 DNA reads as TGTGCCAGCAGTGGCTGGACAGGGACCAACCTCTATGGCTACACCTTC. The encoded protein is CASSGWTGTNLYGYTF. This rearrangement joins TRBV6-1 to TRBJ1-2, with TRBD1 matching 8 bases. V trimming: 4 bases; J trimming: 4 bases; junction bases outside the gene matches: 11. Germline V lookup: CDR1 MNHNS, CDR2 SASEGT. The CDR3 contains 16 residues.

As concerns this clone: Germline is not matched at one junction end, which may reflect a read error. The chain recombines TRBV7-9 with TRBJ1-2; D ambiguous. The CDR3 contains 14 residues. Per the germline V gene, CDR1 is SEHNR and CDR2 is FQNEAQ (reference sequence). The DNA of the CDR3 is TGTTCCAGCAGCTTAGGTCAGCCAGGCACGGGCTACACCTTC. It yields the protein CSSSLGQPGTGYTF.

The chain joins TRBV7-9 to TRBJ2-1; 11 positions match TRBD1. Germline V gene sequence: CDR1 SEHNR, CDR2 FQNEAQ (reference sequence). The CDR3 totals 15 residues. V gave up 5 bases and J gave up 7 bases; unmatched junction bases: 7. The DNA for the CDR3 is TGTGCCAGCAGCCCTGGACAGGGGGCTGAGAATGAGCAGTTCTTC. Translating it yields CASSPGQGAENEQFF. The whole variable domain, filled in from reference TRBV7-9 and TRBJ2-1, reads DTGVSQNPRHKITKRGQNVTFRCDPISEHNRLYWYRQTLGQGPEFLTYFQNEAQLEKSRLLSDRFSAERPKGSFSTLEIQRTEQGDSAMYLCASSPGQGAENEQFFGPGTRLTVL.

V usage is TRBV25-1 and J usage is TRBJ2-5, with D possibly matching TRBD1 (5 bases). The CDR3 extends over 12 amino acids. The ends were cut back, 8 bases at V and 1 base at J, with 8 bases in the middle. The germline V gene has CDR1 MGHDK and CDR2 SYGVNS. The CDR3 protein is CASEDTQETQYF. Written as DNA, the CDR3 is TGTGCCAGCGAGGACACCCAAGAGACCCAGTACTTC.

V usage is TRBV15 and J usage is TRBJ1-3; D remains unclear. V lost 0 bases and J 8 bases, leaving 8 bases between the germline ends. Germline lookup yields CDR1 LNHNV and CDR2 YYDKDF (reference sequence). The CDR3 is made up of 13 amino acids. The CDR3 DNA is TGTGCCACCAGCAGAGATCCCGGAGACACCATATATTTT. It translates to CATSRDPGDTIYF. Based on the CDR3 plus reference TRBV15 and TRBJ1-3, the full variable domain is DAMVIQNPRYQVTQFGKPVTLSCSQTLNHNVMYWYQQKSSQAPKLLFHYYDKDFNNEADTPDNFQSRRPNTSFCFLDIRSPGLGDTAMYLCATSRDPGDTIYFGEGSWLTVV.

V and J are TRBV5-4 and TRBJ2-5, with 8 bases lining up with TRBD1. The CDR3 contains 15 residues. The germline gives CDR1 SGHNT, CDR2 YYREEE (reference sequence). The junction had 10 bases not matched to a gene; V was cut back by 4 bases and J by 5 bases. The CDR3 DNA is TGTGCCAGCAGCCCCTCCGGACAGGGTGGGGAGACCCAGTACTTC. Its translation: CASSPSGQGGETQYF.

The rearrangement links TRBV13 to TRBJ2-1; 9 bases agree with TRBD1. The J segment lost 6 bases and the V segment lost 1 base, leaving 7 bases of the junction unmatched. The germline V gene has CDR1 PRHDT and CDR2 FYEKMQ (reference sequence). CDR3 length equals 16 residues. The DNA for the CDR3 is TGTGCCAGCAGCTTAGCGGGACAGGGAGGCCGCAATGAGCAGTTCTTC. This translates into CASSLAGQGGRNEQFF.

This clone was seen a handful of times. The CDR3 region is CASSPFPAGGTEAFF. CDR3 sequence (DNA): TGTGCCAGCAGCCCTTTCCCGGCCGGGGGCACTGAAGCTTTCTTT. The chain has TRBV7-2 and TRBJ1-1; possible D gene TRBD1, 5 bases. The germline V gene encodes CDR1 SGHTA and CDR2 FQGNSA. The CDR3 has 15 residues. V shed 5 bases and J shed 4 bases, with 17 bases lying between them.

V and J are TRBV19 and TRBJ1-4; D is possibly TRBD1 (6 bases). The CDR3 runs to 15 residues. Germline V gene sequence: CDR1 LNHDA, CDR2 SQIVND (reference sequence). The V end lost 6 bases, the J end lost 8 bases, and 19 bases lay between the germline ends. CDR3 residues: CASRLNGQPGEKLFF. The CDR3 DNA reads TGTGCCAGTAGACTAAACGGACAGCCGGGGGAAAAACTGTTTTTT.

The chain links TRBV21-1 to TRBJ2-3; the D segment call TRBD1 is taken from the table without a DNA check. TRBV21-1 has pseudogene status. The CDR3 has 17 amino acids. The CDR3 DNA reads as TGTGCCAGCAGCAACTTTCAAACAGGGTTAGTAACAGATACGCAGTATTTT. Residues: CASSNFQTGLVTDTQYF.

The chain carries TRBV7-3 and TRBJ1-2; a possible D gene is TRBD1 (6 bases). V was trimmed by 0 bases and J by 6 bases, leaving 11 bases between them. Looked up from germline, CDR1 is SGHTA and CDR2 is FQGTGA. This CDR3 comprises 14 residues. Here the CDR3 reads CASSLTGGADGYTF. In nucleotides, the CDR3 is TGTGCCAGCAGCTTAACAGGGGGGGCTGATGGCTACACCTTC.

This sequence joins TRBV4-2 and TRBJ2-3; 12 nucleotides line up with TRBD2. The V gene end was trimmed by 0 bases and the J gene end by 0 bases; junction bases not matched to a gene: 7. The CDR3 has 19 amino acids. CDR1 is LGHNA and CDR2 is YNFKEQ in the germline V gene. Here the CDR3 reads CASSQDVPSGGESTDTQYF. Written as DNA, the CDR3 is TGTGCCAGCAGCCAAGATGTACCTAGCGGGGGGGAGAGCACAGATACGCAGTATTTT.

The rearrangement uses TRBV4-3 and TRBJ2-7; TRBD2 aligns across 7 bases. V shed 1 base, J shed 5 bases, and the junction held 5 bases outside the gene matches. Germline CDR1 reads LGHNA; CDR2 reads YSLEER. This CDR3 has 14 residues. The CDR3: CASSQGGSFDEQYF. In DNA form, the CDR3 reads TGCGCCAGCAGCCAAGGCGGGAGTTTCGACGAGCAGTACTTC.

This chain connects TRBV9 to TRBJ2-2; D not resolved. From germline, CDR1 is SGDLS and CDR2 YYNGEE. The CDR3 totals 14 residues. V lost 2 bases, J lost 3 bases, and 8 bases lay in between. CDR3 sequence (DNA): TGTGCCAGCAGCGTGAGTAGAGACACCGGGGAGCTGTTTTTT. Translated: CASSVSRDTGELFF.

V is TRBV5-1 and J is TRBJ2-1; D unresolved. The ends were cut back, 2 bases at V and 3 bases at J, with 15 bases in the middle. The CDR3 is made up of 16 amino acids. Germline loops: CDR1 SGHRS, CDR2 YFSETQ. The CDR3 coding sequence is TGCGCCAGCAGCTTCTCCACTACCAGACTCTACAATGAGCAGTTCTTC. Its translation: CASSFSTTRLYNEQFF.

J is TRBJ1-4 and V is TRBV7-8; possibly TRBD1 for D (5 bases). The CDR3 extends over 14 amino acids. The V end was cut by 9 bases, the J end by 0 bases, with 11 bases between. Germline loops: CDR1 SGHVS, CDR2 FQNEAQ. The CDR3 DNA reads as TGTGCCAGTACCGTGACAGCAACTAATGAAAAACTGTTTTTT. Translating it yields CASTVTATNEKLFF. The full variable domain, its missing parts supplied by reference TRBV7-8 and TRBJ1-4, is GAGVSQSPRYKVAKRGQDVALRCDPISGHVSLFWYQQALGQGPEFLTYFQNEAQLDKSGLPSDRFFAERPEGSVSTLKIQRTQQEDSAVYLCASTVTATNEKLFFGSGTQLSVL.